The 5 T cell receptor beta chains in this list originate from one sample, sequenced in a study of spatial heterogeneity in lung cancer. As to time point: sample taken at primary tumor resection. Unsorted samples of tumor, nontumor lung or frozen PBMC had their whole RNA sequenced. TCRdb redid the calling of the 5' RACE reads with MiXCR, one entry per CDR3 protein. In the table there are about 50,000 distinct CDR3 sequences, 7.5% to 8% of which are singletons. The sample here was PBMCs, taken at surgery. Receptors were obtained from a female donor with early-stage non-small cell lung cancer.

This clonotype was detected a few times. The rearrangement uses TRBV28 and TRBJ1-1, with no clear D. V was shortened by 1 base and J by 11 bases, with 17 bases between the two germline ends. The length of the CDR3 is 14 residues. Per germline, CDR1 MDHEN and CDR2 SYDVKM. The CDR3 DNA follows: TGTGCCAGCAGTTTATCTCGGTTGCCCTCGCCGGCTTTCTTT. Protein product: CASSLSRLPSPAFF.

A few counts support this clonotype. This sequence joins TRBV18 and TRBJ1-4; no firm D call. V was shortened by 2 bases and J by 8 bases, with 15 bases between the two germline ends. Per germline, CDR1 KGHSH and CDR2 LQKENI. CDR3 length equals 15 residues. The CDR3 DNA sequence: TGTGCCAGCTCACCATATACTCAAGAGGTGGAAAAACTGTTTTTT. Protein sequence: CASSPYTQEVEKLFF.

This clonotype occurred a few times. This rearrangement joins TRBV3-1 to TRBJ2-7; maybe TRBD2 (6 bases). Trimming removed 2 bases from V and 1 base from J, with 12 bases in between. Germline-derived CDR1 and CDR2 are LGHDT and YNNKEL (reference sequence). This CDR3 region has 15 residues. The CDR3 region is CASSQIGDSSYEQYF. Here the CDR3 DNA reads TGTGCCAGCAGCCAAATCGGGGACTCATCCTACGAGCAGTACTTC.

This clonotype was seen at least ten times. The CDR3 reads CAISLDSGTDTQYF. In DNA form, the CDR3 reads TGTGCCATCAGCCTGGACTCAGGCACAGATACGCAGTATTTT. The chain has TRBV10-3 and TRBJ2-3, with D perhaps matching TRBD2 (5 bases). Per germline, CDR1 ENHRY and CDR2 SYGVKD. The CDR3 sequence is 14 residues long. V dropped 6 bases and J dropped 1 base, with 11 bases sitting between them.

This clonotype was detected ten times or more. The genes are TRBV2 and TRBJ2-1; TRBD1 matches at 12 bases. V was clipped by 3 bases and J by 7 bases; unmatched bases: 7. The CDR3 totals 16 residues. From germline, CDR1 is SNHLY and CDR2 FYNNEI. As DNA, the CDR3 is TGTGCCAGCAGTGACCCCCGGGACAGGGGGCTTAATGAGCAGTTCTTC. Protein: CASSDPRDRGLNEQFF.